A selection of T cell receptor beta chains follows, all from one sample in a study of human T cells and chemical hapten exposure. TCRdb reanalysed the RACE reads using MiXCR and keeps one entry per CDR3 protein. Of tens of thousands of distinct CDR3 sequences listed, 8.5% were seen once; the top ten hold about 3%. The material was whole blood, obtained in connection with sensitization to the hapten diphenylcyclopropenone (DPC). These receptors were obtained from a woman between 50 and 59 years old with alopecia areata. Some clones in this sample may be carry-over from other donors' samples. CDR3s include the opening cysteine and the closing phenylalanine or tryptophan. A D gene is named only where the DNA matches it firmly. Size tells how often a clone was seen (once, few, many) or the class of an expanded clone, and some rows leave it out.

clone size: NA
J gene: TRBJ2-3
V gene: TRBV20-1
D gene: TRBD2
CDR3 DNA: TGCAGTGCTAAATCTAGCGGGGGGGCCTACGATACGCAGTATTTT
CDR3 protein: CSAKSSGGAYDTQYF

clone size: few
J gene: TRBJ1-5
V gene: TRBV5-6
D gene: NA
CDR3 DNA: TGTGCCAGCAGCTTGGGAGCAGTTCAGCCCCAGCATTTT
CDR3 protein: CASSLGAVQPQHF

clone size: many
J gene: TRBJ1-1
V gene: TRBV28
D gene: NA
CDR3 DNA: TGTGCCAGCACAAACCCCCAACAGACAAACACTGAAGCTTTCTTT
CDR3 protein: CASTNPQQTNTEAFF

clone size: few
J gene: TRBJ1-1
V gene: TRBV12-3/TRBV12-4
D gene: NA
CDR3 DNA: TGTGCCAGCAGTTTACAGGGAGGCGGCACTGAAGCTTTCTTT
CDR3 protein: CASSLQGGGTEAFF

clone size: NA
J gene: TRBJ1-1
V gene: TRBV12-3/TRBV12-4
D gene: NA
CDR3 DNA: TGTGCCAGCAGTTTCTCCAACAGTTTCGTCACTGAAGCTTTCTTT
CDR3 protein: CASSFSNSFVTEAFF

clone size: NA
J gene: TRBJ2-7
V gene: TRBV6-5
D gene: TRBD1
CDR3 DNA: TGTGCCAGCAGGCCGACAGGGTACTCCTACGAGCAGTACTTC
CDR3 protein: CASRPTGYSYEQYF

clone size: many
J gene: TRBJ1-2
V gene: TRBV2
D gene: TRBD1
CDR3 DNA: TGTGCCGGAGGGCAGGGGGCGGACTATGGCTACACCTTC
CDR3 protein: CAGGQGADYGYTF

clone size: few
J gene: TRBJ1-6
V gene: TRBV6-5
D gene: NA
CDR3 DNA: TGTGCCAGCAGTTCTCGGGGCGAGGGTAATTCACCCCTCCACTTT
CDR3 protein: CASSSRGEGNSPLHF

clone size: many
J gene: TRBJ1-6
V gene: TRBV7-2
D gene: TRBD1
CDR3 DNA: TGTGCCAGCAGCTCCAGGGGGTCCAATTCACCCCTCCACTTT
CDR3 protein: CASSSRGSNSPLHF

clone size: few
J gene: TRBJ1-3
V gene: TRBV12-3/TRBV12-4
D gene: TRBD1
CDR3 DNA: TGTGCCAGCAGTCCACAGGGGCGGATTGGAAACACCATATATTTT
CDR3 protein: CASSPQGRIGNTIYF

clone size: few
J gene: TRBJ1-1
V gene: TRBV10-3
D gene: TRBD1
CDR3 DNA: TGTGCCACCAGGACAGGGATGAACACTGAAGCTTTCTTT
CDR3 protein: CATRTGMNTEAFF

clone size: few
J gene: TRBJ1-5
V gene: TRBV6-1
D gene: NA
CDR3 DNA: TGTGCCAGCAGTGAGTCGAGTCAGCCCCAGCATTTT
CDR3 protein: CASSESSQPQHF

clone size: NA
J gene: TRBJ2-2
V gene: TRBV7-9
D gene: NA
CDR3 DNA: TGTGCCAGCAGCTTACTAAAGTCTAGCGCGAACACCGGGGAGCTGTTTTTT
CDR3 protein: CASSLLKSSANTGELFF

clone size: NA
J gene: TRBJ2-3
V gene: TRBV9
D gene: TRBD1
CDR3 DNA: TGTGCCAGCAGCCCAAGCCGGACAGGGGGCGCTTCGGATACGCAGTATTTT
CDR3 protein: CASSPSRTGGASDTQYF

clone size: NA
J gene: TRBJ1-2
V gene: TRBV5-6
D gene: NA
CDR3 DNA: TGTGCCAGCAGCTTGCGGGGAGTAGGCAGGGTAAACTATGGCTACACCTTC
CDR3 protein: CASSLRGVGRVNYGYTF

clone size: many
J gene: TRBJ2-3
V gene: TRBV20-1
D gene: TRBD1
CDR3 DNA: TGCAGTGCTGCACGACAGGGGCTGGTAGATACGCAGTATTTT
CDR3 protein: CSAARQGLVDTQYF

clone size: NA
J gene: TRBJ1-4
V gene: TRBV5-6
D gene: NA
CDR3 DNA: TGTGCCAGCAGCTTGGCGTTGGATTCAACTAATGAAAAACTGTTTTTT
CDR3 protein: CASSLALDSTNEKLFF

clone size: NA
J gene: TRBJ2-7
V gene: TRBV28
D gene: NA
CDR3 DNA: TGTGCCAGCAGTTGGGCCCAGGTTCTGGGCGAGCAGTACTTC
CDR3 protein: CASSWAQVLGEQYF

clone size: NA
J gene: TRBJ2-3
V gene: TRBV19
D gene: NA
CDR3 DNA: TGTGCCAGTAGTATGGGGGTGAACAGCGGGGATACGCAGTATTTT
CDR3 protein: CASSMGVNSGDTQYF

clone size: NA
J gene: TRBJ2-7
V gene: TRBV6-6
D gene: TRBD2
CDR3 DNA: TGTGCCAGCAGTTACTCCCCGCGGGAGGGGTACGAGCAGTACTTC
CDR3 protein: CASSYSPREGYEQYF

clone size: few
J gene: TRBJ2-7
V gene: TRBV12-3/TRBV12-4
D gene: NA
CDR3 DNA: TGTGCCAGCAGTTTCGGGGCCCAGCAGTACTTC
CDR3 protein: CASSFGAQQYF

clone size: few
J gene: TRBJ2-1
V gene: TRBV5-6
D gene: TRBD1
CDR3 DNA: TGTGCCAGCAGCCCGAGGGGACAGGGCCACAATGAGCAGTTCTTC
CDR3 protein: CASSPRGQGHNEQFF

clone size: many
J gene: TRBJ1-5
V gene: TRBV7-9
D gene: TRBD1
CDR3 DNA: TGTGCCAGCAGCTACGGGACAGGGGGTCTAATCTCGCCCCAGCATTTT
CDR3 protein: CASSYGTGGLISPQHF

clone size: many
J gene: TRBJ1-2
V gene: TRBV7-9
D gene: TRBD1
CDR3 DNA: TGTGCCAGCAGCTTAGGGGACAGCTATGGCTACACCTTC
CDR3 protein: CASSLGDSYGYTF

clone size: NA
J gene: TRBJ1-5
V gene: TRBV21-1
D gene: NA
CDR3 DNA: TGTGCCAGCAGAAAAGGAGGGGGCCATAGCAATCAGCCCCAGCATTTT
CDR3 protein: CASRKGGGHSNQPQHF

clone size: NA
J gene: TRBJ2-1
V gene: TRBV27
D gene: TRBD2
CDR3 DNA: TGTGCCAGCAGTTTCGGGGCTAGCGGGGGGATGGATGAGCAGTTCTTC
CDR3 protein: CASSFGASGGMDEQFF

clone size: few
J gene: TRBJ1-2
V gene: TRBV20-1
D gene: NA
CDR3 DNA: TGCAGTGCTAGAGAGGTGGCAGGCCCCTATGGCTACACCTTC
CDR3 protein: CSAREVAGPYGYTF

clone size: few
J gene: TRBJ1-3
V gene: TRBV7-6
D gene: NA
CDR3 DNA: TGTGCCAGCAGCTTAGATCCCGGGGAACGAAACACCATATATTTT
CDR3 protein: CASSLDPGERNTIYF

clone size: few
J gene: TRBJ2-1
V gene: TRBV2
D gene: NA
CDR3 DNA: TGTGCCAGCAGGAGGGACTTTGCGTCCAATGAGCAGTTCTTC
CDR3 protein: CASRRDFASNEQFF

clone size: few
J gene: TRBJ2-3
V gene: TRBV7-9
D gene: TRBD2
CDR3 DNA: TGTGCCAGCAGCCTACCACCCGCTCCACTAGCGGGAGAGGGAGATACGCAGTATTTT
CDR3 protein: CASSLPPAPLAGEGDTQYF

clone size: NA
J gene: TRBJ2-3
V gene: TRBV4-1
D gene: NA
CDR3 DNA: TGCGCCAGCAGCCAAGATCAGGGCAGCCCAAATTGGGCAGATACGCAGTATTTT
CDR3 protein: CASSQDQGSPNWADTQYF

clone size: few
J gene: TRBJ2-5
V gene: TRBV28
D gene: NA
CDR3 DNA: TGTGCCAGCAGTTTACCGACGTACCAAGAGACCCAGTACTTC
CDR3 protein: CASSLPTYQETQYF

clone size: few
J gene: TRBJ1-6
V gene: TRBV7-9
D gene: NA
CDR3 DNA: TGTGCCAGCAGGTGGGGCGAGAATTCACCCCTCCACTTT
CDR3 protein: CASRWGENSPLHF